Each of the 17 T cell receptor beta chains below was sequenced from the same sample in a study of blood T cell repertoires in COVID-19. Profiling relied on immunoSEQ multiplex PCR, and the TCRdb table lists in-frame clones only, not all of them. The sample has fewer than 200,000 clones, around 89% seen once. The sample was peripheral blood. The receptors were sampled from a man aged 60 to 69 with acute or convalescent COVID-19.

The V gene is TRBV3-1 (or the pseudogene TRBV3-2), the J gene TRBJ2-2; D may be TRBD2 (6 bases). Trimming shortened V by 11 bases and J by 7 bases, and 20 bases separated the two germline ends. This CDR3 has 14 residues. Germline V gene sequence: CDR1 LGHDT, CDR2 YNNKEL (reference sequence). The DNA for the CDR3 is TGTGCCGCCGGCGTAGGAGGGAGGAGCGGGGAGCTGTTTTTT. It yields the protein CAAGVGGRSGELFF.

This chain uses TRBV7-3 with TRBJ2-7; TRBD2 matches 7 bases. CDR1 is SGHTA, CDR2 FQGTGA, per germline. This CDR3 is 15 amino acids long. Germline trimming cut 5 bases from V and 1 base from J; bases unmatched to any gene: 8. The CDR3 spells CASSAWGGSSYEQYF. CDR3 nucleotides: TGTGCCAGCAGCGCTTGGGGCGGGAGTTCCTACGAGCAGTACTTC. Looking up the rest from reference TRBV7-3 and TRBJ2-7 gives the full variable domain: GAGVSQTPSNKVTEKGKYVELRCDPISGHTALYWYRQSLGQGPEFLIYFQGTGAADDSGLPNDRFFAVRPEGSVSTLKIQRTERGDSAVYLCASSAWGGSSYEQYFGPGTRLTVT.

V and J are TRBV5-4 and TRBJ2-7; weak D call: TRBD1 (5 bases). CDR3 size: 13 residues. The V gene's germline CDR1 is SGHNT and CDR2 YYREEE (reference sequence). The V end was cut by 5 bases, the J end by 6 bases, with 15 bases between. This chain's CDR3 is CASSQGPGREQYF. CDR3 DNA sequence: TGTGCCAGCAGTCAAGGCCCAGGGCGCGAGCAGTACTTC.

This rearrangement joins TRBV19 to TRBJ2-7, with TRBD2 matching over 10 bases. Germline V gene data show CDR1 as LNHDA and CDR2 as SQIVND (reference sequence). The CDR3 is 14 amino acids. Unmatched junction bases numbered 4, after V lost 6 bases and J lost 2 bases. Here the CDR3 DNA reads TGTGCCAGTAGCAGGACTAGCGGCACCTACGAGCAGTACTTC. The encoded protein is CASSRTSGTYEQYF.

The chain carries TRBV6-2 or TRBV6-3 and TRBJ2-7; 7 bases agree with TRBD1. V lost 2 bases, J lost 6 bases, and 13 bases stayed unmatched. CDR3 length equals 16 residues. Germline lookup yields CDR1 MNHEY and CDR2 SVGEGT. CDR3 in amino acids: CASSYKKQTGYSEQYV. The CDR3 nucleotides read TGTGCCAGCAGTTACAAAAAGCAGACAGGGTATAGCGAGCAGTACGTC.

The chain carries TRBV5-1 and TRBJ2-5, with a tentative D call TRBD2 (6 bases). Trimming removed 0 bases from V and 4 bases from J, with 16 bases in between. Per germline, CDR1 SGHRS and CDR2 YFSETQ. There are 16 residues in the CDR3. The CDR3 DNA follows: TGCGCCAGCAGCTTGGCCCTAGCGAACGACGGAGAGACCCAGTACTTC. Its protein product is CASSLALANDGETQYF.

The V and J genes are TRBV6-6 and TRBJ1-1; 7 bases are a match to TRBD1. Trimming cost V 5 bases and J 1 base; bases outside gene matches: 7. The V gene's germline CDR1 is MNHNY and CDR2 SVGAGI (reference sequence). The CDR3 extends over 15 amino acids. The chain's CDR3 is CASSLQGFGNTEAFF. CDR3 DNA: TGTGCCAGCAGTCTACAGGGGTTTGGGAACACTGAAGCTTTCTTT.

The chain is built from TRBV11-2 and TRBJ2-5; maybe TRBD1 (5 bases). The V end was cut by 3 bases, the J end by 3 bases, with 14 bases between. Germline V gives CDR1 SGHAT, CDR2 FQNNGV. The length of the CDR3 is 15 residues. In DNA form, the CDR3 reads TGTGCCAGCAGCTTCTCGGCAGGGCGAGAAGAGACCCAGTACTTC. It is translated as CASSFSAGREETQYF.

The CDR3 spells CASSPLRLALNGDTQYF. The CDR3 bases are TGTGCCAGCTCACCACTCAGACTAGCCCTTAATGGAGATACGCAGTATTTT. The chain joins TRBV18 to TRBJ2-3; 7 nucleotides line up with TRBD2. Per germline, CDR1 KGHSH and CDR2 LQKENI. The CDR3 contains 17 residues. Trimming cost V 1 base and J 5 bases; bases outside gene matches: 12.

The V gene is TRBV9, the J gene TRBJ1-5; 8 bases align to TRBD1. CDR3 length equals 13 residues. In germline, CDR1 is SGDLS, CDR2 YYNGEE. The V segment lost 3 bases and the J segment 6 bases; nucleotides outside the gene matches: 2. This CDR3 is CASSGQGSQPQHF. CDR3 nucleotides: TGTGCCAGCAGCGGACAGGGGTCTCAGCCCCAGCATTTT.

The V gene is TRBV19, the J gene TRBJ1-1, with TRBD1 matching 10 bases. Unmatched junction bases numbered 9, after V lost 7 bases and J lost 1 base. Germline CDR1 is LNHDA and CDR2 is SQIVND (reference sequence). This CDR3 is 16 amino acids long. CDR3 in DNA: TGTGCCAGTACCCCCGGGACAGGGGACAGGAACACTGAAGCTTTCTTT. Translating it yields CASTPGTGDRNTEAFF.

CDR3 residues: CASSEPANIGDTEAFF. CDR3 coding DNA: TGTGCCAGCAGTGAACCGGCAAATATCGGAGACACTGAAGCTTTCTTT. The rearrangement joins TRBV6-1 to TRBJ1-1; no firm D call. CDR1 MNHNS and CDR2 SASEGT come from the germline V gene. V lost 2 bases and J lost 3, with 16 bases in between. CDR3 length equals 16 residues.

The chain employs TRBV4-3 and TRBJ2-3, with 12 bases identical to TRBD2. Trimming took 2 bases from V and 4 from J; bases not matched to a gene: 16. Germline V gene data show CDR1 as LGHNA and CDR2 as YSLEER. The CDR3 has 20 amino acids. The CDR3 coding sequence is TGCGCCAGCAGCCAAATCCTCCTAGCGGGAGGGAGTGGGGCCCCAGATACGCAGTATTTT. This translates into CASSQILLAGGSGAPDTQYF.

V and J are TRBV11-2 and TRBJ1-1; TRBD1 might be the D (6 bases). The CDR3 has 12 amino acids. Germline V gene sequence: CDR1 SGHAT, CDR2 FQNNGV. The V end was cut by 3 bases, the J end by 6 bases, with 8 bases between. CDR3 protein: CASSFTGSEAFF. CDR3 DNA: TGTGCCAGCAGCTTTACAGGGTCTGAAGCTTTCTTT.

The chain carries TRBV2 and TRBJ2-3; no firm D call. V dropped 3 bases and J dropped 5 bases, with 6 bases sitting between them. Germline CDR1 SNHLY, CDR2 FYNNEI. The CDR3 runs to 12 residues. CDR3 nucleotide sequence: TGTGCCAGCAGTGAGATTAGAGATACGCAGTATTTT. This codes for CASSEIRDTQYF. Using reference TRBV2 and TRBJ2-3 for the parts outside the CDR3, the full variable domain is EPEVTQTPSHQVTQMGQEVILRCVPISNHLYFYWYRQILGQKVEFLVSFYNNEISEKSEIFDDQFSVERPDGSNFTLKIRSTKLEDSAMYFCASSEIRDTQYFGPGTRLTVL.

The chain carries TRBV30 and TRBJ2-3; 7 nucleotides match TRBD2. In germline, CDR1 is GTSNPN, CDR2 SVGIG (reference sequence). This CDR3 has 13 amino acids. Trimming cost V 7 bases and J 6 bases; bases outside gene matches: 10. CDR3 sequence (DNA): TGTGCCTCGGGCGGGAGTCAGTGGGATACGCAGTATTTT. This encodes CASGGSQWDTQYF.

CDR3 region: CAWSSGTANQPQHF. CDR3 DNA: TGTGCCTGGAGTTCTGGGACAGCCAATCAGCCCCAGCATTTT. The chain employs TRBV30 and TRBJ1-5; TRBD1 matches at 7 bases. The CDR3 extends over 14 amino acids. CDR1 and CDR2 (germline): GTSNPN, SVGIG (reference sequence). J gave up 3 bases and V 2 bases, and 4 bases lay outside the gene matches.